The rows below give T cell receptor beta chains drawn from one sample of a study of technical replicates of blood from a few donors. The data were produced by immunoSEQ multiplex PCR, yet TCRdb's version contains in-frame clones alone and is incomplete. The repertoire holds 55,000 to 65,000 clones, 90% to 95% seen once, with less than 4.5% in the top ten. The sequenced sample was PBMCs. Receptors originate from a human donor in good health. Some clones in this sample may be carry-over from other donors' samples. The CDR3 runs from the conserved cysteine through the conserved F or W. The order of the fields is clone size, D gene, V gene, CDR3 protein. The D gene is left open where the match is weak. For some rows the clone size is stated as once, few or many, or as a class when expanded; others skip it.

clone size: -
D gene: -
V gene: TRBV6-5
CDR3 protein: CASSYDSPTEAFF

clone size: -
D gene: -
V gene: TRBV29-1
CDR3 protein: CSVGGGQRAYEQYF

clone size: -
D gene: -
V gene: TRBV6-6
CDR3 protein: CASRGGPSYEQYF

clone size: once
D gene: TRBD1
V gene: TRBV11-1
CDR3 protein: CASSSGQGANIGEQYF

clone size: -
D gene: TRBD2
V gene: TRBV5-4
CDR3 protein: CASSPGLAGGYEQYF

clone size: -
D gene: TRBD2
V gene: TRBV4-3
CDR3 protein: CASSQARTSGAQGTQYF

clone size: -
D gene: -
V gene: TRBV5-8
CDR3 protein: CASSFQGTSGYTF

clone size: -
D gene: TRBD1
V gene: TRBV19
CDR3 protein: CASSTRQGGYEQYF

clone size: -
D gene: -
V gene: TRBV7-2
CDR3 protein: CASSLPTTGELFF

clone size: -
D gene: TRBD2
V gene: TRBV6-5
CDR3 protein: CASSTRLAGGSEQFF

clone size: -
D gene: TRBD1
V gene: TRBV7-3
CDR3 protein: CASRWYRRQGTTDTQYF

clone size: -
D gene: -
V gene: TRBV27
CDR3 protein: CASTPYGGAHINTEAFF

clone size: once
D gene: TRBD1
V gene: TRBV5-1
CDR3 protein: CASSLGQTYGYTF

clone size: once
D gene: TRBD2
V gene: TRBV7-7
CDR3 protein: CASSQLGLAGETQYF

clone size: -
D gene: TRBD1
V gene: TRBV7-9
CDR3 protein: CASSEWTGALREQYF

clone size: -
D gene: -
V gene: TRBV19
CDR3 protein: CASETEPNYGYTF

clone size: -
D gene: TRBD1
V gene: TRBV7-2
CDR3 protein: CASSGDRGAAFF

clone size: -
D gene: -
V gene: TRBV19
CDR3 protein: CASSRQMNTEAFF

clone size: -
D gene: -
V gene: TRBV2
CDR3 protein: CASSLISGANVLTF

clone size: -
D gene: -
V gene: TRBV5-1
CDR3 protein: CASSIPSALYEQYF

clone size: -
D gene: -
V gene: TRBV5-1
CDR3 protein: CASSKAGREETQYF

clone size: few
D gene: -
V gene: TRBV6-5
CDR3 protein: CASSPSPTLADTQYF

clone size: -
D gene: -
V gene: TRBV5-1
CDR3 protein: CASSLVVAVDSNQPQHF

clone size: -
D gene: -
V gene: TRBV9
CDR3 protein: CASSVDSLVTGELFF

clone size: -
D gene: -
V gene: TRBV7-2
CDR3 protein: CASSLDAGGGQPQHF

clone size: -
D gene: -
V gene: TRBV7-3
CDR3 protein: CASSPLSNTGELFF

clone size: -
D gene: TRBD2
V gene: TRBV5-6
CDR3 protein: CASSSGLAAYRTGELFF

clone size: -
D gene: -
V gene: TRBV7-3
CDR3 protein: CASSPRGGQPQHF

clone size: -
D gene: TRBD1
V gene: TRBV5-1
CDR3 protein: CASSKTGTGYVATGELFF

clone size: -
D gene: -
V gene: TRBV6-1
CDR3 protein: CASSEDRENTEAFF

clone size: -
D gene: -
V gene: TRBV12-5
CDR3 protein: CASGLTVYEQFF

clone size: -
D gene: -
V gene: TRBV4-2
CDR3 protein: CASSQDRGQPSTDTQYF

clone size: -
D gene: -
V gene: TRBV2
CDR3 protein: CASTAHTQGKKTQYF

clone size: -
D gene: -
V gene: TRBV5-6
CDR3 protein: CASSTVRGVRGYTF

clone size: -
D gene: TRBD2
V gene: TRBV7-3
CDR3 protein: CAAGTTGGELFF

clone size: -
D gene: TRBD1
V gene: TRBV7-3
CDR3 protein: CASSFAGGFNEQFF

clone size: -
D gene: -
V gene: TRBV7-6
CDR3 protein: CASSLQGFLPYSGNTIYF

clone size: -
D gene: -
V gene: TRBV4-3
CDR3 protein: CASSLARDLVYGYTF

clone size: -
D gene: TRBD1
V gene: TRBV4-1
CDR3 protein: CASSQGQGQWDSPLHF

clone size: -
D gene: -
V gene: TRBV7-6
CDR3 protein: CASSSRYTDTQYF

clone size: -
D gene: TRBD1
V gene: TRBV5-3
CDR3 protein: CARSFLGQGYRNTIYF

clone size: -
D gene: TRBD1
V gene: TRBV7-2
CDR3 protein: CASSLSRQGSARQYF

clone size: -
D gene: -
V gene: TRBV7-9
CDR3 protein: CASGHRADYGYTF

clone size: -
D gene: -
V gene: TRBV7-2
CDR3 protein: CASSLRGGVTYEQYF

clone size: -
D gene: -
V gene: TRBV7-9
CDR3 protein: CASSFGMNEQFF

clone size: -
D gene: -
V gene: TRBV18
CDR3 protein: CASSPSQGPWGAFF

clone size: -
D gene: TRBD1
V gene: TRBV6-1
CDR3 protein: CASSEARRAGGGNEQFF

clone size: -
D gene: -
V gene: TRBV6-5
CDR3 protein: CASRDRQTSYGYTF